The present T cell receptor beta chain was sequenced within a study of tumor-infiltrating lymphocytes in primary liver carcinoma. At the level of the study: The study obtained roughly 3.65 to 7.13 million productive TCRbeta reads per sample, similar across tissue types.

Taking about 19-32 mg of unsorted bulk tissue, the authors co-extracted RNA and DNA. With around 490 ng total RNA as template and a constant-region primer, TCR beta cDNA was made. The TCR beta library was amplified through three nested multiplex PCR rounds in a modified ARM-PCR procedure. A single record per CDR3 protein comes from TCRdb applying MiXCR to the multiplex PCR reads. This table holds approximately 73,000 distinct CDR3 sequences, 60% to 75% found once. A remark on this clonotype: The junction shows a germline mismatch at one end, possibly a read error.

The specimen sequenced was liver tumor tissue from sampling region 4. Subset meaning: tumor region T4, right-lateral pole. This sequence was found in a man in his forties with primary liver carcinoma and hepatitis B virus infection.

The CDR3 DNA follows: TGTACCAGCAGTTCCTGGACGTTAGCGAACACCGTGGAGCTGTTTTTT. Translated: CTSSSWTLANTVELFF. J is TRBJ2-2 and V is TRBV28, with D perhaps matching TRBD2 (5 bases). Germline CDR1 reads MDHEN; CDR2 reads SYDVKM. CDR3 length: 16 amino acids. The whole variable domain, filled in from reference TRBV28 and TRBJ2-2, reads DVKVTQSSRYLVKRTGEKVFLECVQDMDHENMFWYRQDPGLGLRLIYFSYDVKMKEKGDIPEGYSVSREKKERFSLILESASTNQTSMYLCTSSSWTLANTVELFFGEGSRLTVL.